This TCR beta chain was identified during a study of neoadjuvant anti-PD-1 for oral cavity cancer. The patients had HPV-negative, locally advanced oral cavity squamous cell carcinoma. Some clones are missing from TCRdb's copy, which holds only in-frame ones; the method was immunoSEQ multiplex PCR. This table has tens of thousands of clones, around 85% appearing once. The V end was cut by 1 base, the J end by 9 bases, with 12 bases between. This CDR3 comprises 13 residues. Germline V CDR1 and CDR2: MNHNS, SASEGT. The clonotype originates from a person between 40 and 85 years old with oral cavity squamous cell carcinoma. Sequenced material: PBMCs, taken before nivolumab (anti-PD-1) treatment. This rearrangement joins TRBV6-1 to TRBJ1-1; D may be TRBD1 (5 bases). The CDR3 DNA is TGTGCCAGCAGTGAAGAGCAGGGCGCGAAAGCTTTCTTT. Protein sequence: CASSEEQGAKAFF.